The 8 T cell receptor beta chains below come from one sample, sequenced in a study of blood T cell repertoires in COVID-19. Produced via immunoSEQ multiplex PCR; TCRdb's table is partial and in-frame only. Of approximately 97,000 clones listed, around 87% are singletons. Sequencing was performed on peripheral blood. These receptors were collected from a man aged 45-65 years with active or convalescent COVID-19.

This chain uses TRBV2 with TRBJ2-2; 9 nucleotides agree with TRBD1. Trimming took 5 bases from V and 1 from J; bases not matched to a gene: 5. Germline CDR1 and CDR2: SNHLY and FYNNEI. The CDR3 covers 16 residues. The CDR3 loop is CASSIQGQGNTGELFF. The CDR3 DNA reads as TGTGCCAGCAGTATTCAGGGACAGGGGAACACCGGGGAGCTGTTTTTT.

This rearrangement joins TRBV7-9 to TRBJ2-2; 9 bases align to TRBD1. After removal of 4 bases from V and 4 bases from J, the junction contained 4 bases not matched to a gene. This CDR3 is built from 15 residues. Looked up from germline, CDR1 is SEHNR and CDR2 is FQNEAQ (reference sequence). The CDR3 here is CASSYRGRTTGELFF. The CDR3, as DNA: TGTGCCAGCAGCTACAGGGGGCGCACCACCGGGGAGCTGTTTTTT.

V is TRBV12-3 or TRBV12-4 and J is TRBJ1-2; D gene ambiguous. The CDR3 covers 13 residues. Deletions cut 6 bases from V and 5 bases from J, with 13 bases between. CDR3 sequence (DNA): TGTGCCAGCAGCGCCGGGAGGACTTATGGCTACACCTTC. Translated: CASSAGRTYGYTF.

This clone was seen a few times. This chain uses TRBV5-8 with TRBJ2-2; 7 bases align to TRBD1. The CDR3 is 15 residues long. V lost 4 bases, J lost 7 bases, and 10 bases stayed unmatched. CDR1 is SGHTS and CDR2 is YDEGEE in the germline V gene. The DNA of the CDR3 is TGTGCCAGCAGCCCTCGACAGGGAACAGACGGGGAGCTGTTTTTT. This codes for CASSPRQGTDGELFF. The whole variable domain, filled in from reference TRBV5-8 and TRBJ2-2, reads EAGVTQSPTHLIKTRGQQATLRCSPISGHTSVYWYQQALGLGLQFLLWYDEGEERNRGNFPPRFSGRQFPNYSSELNVNALELEDSALYLCASSPRQGTDGELFFGEGSRLTVL.

DNA of the CDR3: TGTGCCAGCAGCGAACTGGCGGGGGAGCAAGAGACCCAGTACTTC. Its protein product is CASSELAGEQETQYF. The genes are TRBV5-5 and TRBJ2-5; 7 bases match TRBD2. J lost 2 bases, V lost 4 bases, and 8 bases had no gene match. CDR1 SGHKS and CDR2 YYEKEE come from the germline V gene (reference sequence). There are 15 residues in the CDR3.

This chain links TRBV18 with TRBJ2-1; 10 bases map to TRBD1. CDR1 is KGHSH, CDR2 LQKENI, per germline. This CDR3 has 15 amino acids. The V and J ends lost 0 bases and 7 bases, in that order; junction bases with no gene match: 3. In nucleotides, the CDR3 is TGTGCCAGCTCACCACCGGGACAGGGGAGGAATGAGCAGTTCTTC. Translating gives CASSPPGQGRNEQFF.

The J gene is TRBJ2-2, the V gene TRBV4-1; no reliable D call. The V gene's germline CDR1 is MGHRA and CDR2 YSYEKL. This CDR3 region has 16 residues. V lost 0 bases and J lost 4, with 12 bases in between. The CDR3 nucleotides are TGCGCCAGCAGCCAAGATCGATGGAGCGCCACCGGGGAGCTGTTTTTT. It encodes CASSQDRWSATGELFF.

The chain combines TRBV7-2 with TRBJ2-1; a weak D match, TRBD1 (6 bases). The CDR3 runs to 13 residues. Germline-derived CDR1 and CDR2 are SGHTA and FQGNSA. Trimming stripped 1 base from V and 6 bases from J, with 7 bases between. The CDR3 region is CASSLDRANEQFF. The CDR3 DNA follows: TGTGCCAGCAGCTTAGACAGGGCCAATGAGCAGTTCTTC.